The T cell receptor (beta chain) described here comes from a study of OX40 agonist ivuxolimab in advanced cancers. Study-wide background: Ivuxolimab was administered intravenously to patients at 0.01 to 10 mg/kg every 2 weeks.

J lost 0 bases, V lost 1 base, and 1 base had no gene match. This CDR3 region has 14 residues. Germline V gives CDR1 SGHRS, CDR2 YFSETQ. The repertoire was sequenced with immunoSEQ multiplex PCR; TCRdb's copy has only in-frame clones and lacks some. The sample shows some 25,000 clones, about 85% of them seen only once. In regard to this clone: Its antigen is still unknown.

The study's findings and limits: Mean expanded clone counts were higher in CD8+ than CD4+ T cells.

This receptor was identified in an adult with an advanced solid tumor such as melanoma, head and neck, liver or kidney cancer. The genes are TRBV5-1 and TRBJ2-7; 7 bases align to TRBD2. The input for sequencing was CD4+ or CD8+ T cells sorted from blood, taken in a trial of the OX40 agonist ivuxolimab. In DNA form, the CDR3 reads TGCGCCAGCAGCTTGCCTAGCGGCTCCTACGAGCAGTACTTC. Amino acids: CASSLPSGSYEQYF.